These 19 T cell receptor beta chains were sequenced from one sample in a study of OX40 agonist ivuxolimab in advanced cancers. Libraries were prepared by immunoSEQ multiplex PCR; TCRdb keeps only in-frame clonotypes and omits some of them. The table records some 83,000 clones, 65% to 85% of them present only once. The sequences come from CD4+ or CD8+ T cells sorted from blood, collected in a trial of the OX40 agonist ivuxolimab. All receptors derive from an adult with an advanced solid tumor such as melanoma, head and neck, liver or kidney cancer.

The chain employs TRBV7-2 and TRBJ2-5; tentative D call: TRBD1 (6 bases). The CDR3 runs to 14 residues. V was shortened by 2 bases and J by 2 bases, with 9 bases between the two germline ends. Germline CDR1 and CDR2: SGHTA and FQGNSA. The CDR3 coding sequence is TGTGCCAGCAGCTTAAGGGGGTATCAAGAGACCCAGTACTTC. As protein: CASSLRGYQETQYF.

CDR3 DNA sequence: TGTGCCAGCAGCTTAGCGGAAGGTAGCTACACCTTC. The encoded protein is CASSLAEGSYTF. The V call is TRBV7-9, the J call TRBJ1-2; D unresolved. Between the trimmed V and J ends, which lost 0 bases and 9 bases, there was a span of 8 bases. The CDR3 length is 12 residues. The germline V gene has CDR1 SEHNR and CDR2 FQNEAQ (reference sequence).

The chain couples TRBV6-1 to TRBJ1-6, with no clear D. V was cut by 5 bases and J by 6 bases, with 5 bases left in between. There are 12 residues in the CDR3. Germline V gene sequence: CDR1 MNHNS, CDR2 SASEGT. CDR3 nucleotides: TGTGCCAGCAGTAAGGGTAATTCACCCCTCCACTTT. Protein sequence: CASSKGNSPLHF.

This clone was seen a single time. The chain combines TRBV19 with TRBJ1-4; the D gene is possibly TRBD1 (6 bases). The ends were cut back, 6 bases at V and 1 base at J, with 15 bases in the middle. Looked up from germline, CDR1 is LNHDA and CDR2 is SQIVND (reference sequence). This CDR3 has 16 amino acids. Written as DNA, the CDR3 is TGTGCCAGTAGGAAACAGGGATCGGGAACTAATGAAAAACTGTTTTTT. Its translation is CASRKQGSGTNEKLFF.

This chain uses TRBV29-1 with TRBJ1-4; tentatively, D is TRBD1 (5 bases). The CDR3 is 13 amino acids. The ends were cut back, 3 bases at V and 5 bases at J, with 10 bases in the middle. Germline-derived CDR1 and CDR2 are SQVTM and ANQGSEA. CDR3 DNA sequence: TGCAGCGTTGAGGGACTGAACAATGAAAAACTGTTTTTT. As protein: CSVEGLNNEKLFF.

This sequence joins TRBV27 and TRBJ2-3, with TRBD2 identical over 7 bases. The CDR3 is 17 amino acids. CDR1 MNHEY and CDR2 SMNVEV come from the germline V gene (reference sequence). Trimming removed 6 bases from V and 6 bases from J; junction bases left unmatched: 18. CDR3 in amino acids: CASSRLERGGPSDTQYF. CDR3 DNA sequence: TGTGCCAGCAGCCGCCTTGAGCGGGGAGGGCCCTCGGATACGCAGTATTTT.

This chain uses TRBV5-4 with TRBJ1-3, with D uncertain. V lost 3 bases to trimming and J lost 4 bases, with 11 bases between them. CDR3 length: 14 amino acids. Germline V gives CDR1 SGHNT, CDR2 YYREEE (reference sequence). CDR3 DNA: TGTGCCAGCAGCTCTACTGCCTTGGGAAACACCATATATTTT. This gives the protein CASSSTALGNTIYF.

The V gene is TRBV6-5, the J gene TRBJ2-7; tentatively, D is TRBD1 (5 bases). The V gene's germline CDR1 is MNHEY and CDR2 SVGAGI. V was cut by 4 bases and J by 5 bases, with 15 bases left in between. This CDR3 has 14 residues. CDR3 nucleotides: TGTGCCAGCAGTTTTCGGCAGGGCCCCCACGAGCAGTACTTC. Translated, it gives CASSFRQGPHEQYF.

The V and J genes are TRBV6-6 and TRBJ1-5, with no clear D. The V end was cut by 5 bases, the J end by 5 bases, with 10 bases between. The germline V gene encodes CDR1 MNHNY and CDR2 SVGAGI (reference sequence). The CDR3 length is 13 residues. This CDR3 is CASSEGGHQPQHF. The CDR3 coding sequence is TGTGCCAGCAGTGAGGGAGGGCATCAGCCCCAGCATTTT.

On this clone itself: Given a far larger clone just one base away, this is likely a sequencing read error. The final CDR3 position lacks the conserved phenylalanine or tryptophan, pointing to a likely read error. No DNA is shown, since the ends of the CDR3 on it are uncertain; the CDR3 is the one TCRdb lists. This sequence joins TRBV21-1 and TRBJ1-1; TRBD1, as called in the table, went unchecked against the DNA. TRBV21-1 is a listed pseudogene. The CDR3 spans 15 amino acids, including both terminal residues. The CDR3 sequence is CASSVTGGSNTEAFY.

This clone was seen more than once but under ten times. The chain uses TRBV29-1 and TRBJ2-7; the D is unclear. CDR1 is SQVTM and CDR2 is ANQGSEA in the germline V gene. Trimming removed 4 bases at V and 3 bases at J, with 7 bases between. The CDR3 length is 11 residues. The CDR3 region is CSVASDYEQYF. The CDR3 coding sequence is TGCAGCGTTGCCAGCGACTACGAGCAGTACTTC.

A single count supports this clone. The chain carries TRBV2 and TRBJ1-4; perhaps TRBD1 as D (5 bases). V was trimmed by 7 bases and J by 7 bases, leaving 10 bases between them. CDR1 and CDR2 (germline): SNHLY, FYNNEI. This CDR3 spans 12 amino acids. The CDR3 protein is CASIGTAEKLFF. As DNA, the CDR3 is TGTGCCAGCATTGGGACGGCTGAAAAACTGTTTTTT.

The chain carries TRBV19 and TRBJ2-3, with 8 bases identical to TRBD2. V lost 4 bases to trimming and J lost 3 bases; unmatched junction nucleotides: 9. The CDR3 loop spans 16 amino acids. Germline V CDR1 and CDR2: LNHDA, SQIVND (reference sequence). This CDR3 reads CASSKAGGVRTDTQYF. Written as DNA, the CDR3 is TGTGCCAGTAGTAAGGCGGGAGGAGTAAGGACAGATACGCAGTATTTT.

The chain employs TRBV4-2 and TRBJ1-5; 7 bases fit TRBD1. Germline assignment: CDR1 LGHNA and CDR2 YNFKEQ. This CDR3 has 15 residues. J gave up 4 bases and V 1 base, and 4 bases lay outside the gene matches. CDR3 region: CASSQVTGDNQPQHF. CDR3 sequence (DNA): TGTGCCAGCAGCCAAGTTACAGGGGATAATCAGCCCCAGCATTTT.

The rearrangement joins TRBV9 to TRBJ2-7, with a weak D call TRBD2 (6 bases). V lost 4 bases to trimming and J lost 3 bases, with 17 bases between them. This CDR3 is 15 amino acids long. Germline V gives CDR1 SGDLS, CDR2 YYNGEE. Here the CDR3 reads CASSPGVSSGYEQYF. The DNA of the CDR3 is TGTGCCAGCAGCCCGGGGGTCTCTTCGGGCTACGAGCAGTACTTC. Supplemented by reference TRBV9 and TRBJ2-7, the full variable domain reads DSGVTQTPKHLITATGQRVTLRCSPRSGDLSVYWYQQSLDQGLQFLIQYYNGEERAKGNILERFSAQQFPDLHSELNLSSLELGDSALYFCASSPGVSSGYEQYFGPGTRLTVT.

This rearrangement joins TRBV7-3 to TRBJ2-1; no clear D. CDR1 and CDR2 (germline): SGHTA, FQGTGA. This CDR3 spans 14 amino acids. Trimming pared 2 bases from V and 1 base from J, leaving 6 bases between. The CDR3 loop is CASSLGGSYNEQFF. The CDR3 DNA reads TGTGCCAGCAGCTTAGGTGGTTCCTACAATGAGCAGTTCTTC.

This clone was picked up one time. CDR3 residues: CASSIEGNQPQHF. CDR3 in DNA: TGTGCCAGTAGTATAGAAGGAAATCAGCCCCAGCATTTT. The gene calls are TRBV19 and TRBJ1-5; D gene uncertain. The CDR3 runs to 13 residues. Germline V lookup: CDR1 LNHDA, CDR2 SQIVND (reference sequence). V lost 0 bases, J lost 4 bases, and 4 bases lay in between.

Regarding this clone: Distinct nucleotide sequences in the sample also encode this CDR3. The CDR3 loop is CASSYSPGSSYEQYF. The CDR3, as DNA: TGTGCCAGCAGTTATTCCCCCGGTAGCTCCTACGAGCAGTACTTC. The rearrangement joins TRBV6-5 to TRBJ2-7; D gene uncertain. This CDR3 comprises 15 residues. With 3 bases removed from V and 0 bases from J, the gap between germline ends came to 12 bases. In germline, CDR1 is MNHEY, CDR2 SVGAGI.

CDR3 DNA: TGTGCCAGTAGTATTTCCCGGGACAGGGGGACGAATCAGCCCCAGCATTTT. Protein sequence: CASSISRDRGTNQPQHF. V is TRBV19 and J is TRBJ1-5; 11 nucleotides line up with TRBD1. J lost 4 bases, V lost 3 bases, and 8 bases had no gene match. There are 17 residues in the CDR3. Per the germline V gene, CDR1 is LNHDA and CDR2 is SQIVND (reference sequence).